This T cell receptor (beta chain) was observed in a study of cytomegalovirus exposure and HLA in healthy donors. The study ran its PCR with 60 Vbeta and 13 Jbeta primers. Assay: immunoSEQ multiplex PCR; the TCRdb copy retains only in-frame clones and omits some. The profile shows 200,000 or so clones, approximately 88% of them singletons. In germline, CDR1 is SGHNT, CDR2 YYREEE (reference sequence). The CDR3 is made up of 20 amino acids. The junction had 12 bases not matched to a gene; V was cut back by 0 bases and J by 0 bases. The receptor was isolated from a boy between 2 and 10 years old in good health and CMV-seronegative. The sequencing input was PBMCs. The V and J genes are TRBV5-4 and TRBJ2-3, with 11 bases that match TRBD2. As DNA, the CDR3 is TGTGCCAGCAGCTTGGATAGGGGACTAGCGGTAGTTCGGAGCACAGATACGCAGTATTTT. Protein: CASSLDRGLAVVRSTDTQYF.